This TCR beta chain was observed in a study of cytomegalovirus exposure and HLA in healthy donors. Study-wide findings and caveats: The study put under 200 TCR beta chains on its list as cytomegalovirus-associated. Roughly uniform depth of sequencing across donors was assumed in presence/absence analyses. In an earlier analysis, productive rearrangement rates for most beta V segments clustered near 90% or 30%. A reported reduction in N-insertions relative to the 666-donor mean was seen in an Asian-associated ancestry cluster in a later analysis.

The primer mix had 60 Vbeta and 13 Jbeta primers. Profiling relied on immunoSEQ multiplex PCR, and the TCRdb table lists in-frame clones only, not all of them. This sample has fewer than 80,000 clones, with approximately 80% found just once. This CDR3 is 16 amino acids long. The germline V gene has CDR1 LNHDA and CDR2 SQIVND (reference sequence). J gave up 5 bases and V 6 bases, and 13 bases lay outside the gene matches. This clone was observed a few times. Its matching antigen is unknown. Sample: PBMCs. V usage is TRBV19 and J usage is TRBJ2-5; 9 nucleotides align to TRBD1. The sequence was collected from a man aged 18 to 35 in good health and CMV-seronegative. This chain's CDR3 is CASSTGGSASGETQYF. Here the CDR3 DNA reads TGTGCCAGTAGCACAGGGGGCTCCGCAAGCGGGGAGACCCAGTACTTC.